What follows describes a single T cell receptor (beta chain). This entry comes from a study of T cell responses to AZD1222 COVID-19 vaccine. Sequencing was performed with immunoSEQ multiplex PCR; in TCRdb, only in-frame clones are kept and a portion is missing. The profile covers more than 150,000 clones, with around 90% appearing a single time and about 2.1% taken by the ten largest. Germline CDR1 and CDR2: SGHTA and FQGTGA. Trimming took off 0 bases at V and 1 base at J, with 3 bases between the two ends. This CDR3 comprises 13 residues. Sequencing used peripheral blood, obtained 28 days after the second AZD1222 dose. The sequence came from an adult who received the AZD1222 COVID-19 vaccine. The chain carries TRBV7-3 and TRBJ1-1; D is unclear. The DNA of the CDR3 is TGTGCCAGCAGCTTAACTGGGAACACTGAAGCTTTCTTT. Its translation is CASSLTGNTEAFF. The full variable domain, completed using reference TRBV7-3 and TRBJ1-1, is GAGVSQTPSNKVTEKGKYVELRCDPISGHTALYWYRQSLGQGPEFLIYFQGTGAADDSGLPNDRFFAVRPEGSVSTLKIQRTERGDSAVYLCASSLTGNTEAFFGQGTRLTVV.